The rows below give T cell receptor beta chains drawn from one sample of a study of cytomegalovirus exposure and HLA in healthy donors. Only in-frame clones appear in the TCRdb table, and some are missing; sequencing was by immunoSEQ multiplex PCR. The sample totals about 99,000 clones. Material: PBMCs. The source of these receptors is a man aged 35-49 years in good health and CMV-seronegative. Both conserved end residues are part of each CDR3. Each record gives: V gene, D gene, CDR3 length, J gene, CDR3 DNA, CDR3 protein. The D gene is left open where the match is weak.

TRBV29-1	NA	12	TRBJ1-3	TGCAGCGTTACTTACATACAGTTCGCCATATATTTT	CSVTYIQFAIYF
TRBV7-6	TRBD1	16	TRBJ2-7	TGTGCCAGCAGCTTAGGTACAGGGGGCCGATACTACGAGCAGTACTTC	CASSLGTGGRYYEQYF
TRBV6-5	TRBD2	14	TRBJ2-7	TGTGCCAGCAGTAAGAGCGGGGGGCCCTACGAGCAGTACTTC	CASSKSGGPYEQYF
TRBV15	NA	15	TRBJ2-1	TGTGCCACCAGTTGGGGGCCGGACATATACAATGAGCAGTTCTTC	CATSWGPDIYNEQFF
TRBV11-2	TRBD2	13	TRBJ2-1	TGTGCCAGCAGCTTTCAGTGGGAGGGTGAGCAGTTCTTC	CASSFQWEGEQFF
TRBV5-1	NA	14	TRBJ2-3	TGCGCCAGCAGCTTGAGTTCAGGGACAGATACGCAGTATTTT	CASSLSSGTDTQYF
TRBV4-2	TRBD2	16	TRBJ2-3	TGTGCCAGCAGCCAAACCCGGGGCGGGGGGAGTGATACGCAGTATTTT	CASSQTRGGGSDTQYF
TRBV9	NA	15	TRBJ1-3	TGTGCCAGCAGCCCCCGACAAGCAGCCGGAAACACCATATATTTT	CASSPRQAAGNTIYF
TRBV7-8	NA	12	TRBJ1-1	TGTGCCAGCAGCTACACGAACACTGAAGCTTTCTTT	CASSYTNTEAFF
TRBV9	TRBD2	15	TRBJ2-3	TGTGCCAGCAGCGAACTAGCGGGGGGGATAGATACGCAGTATTTT	CASSELAGGIDTQYF
TRBV6-6	NA	15	TRBJ1-4	TGTGCCAGCAGCCAAATACAGTCAACTAATGAAAAACTGTTTTTT	CASSQIQSTNEKLFF
TRBV5-5	NA	14	TRBJ2-3	TGTGCCAGCGACGCGGTAGGCCTCACAGATACGCAGTATTTT	CASDAVGLTDTQYF
TRBV9	NA	14	TRBJ2-5	TGTGCCAGCAGCGGCACTAGGAGTCAAGAGACCCAGTACTTC	CASSGTRSQETQYF
TRBV7-2	NA	13	TRBJ2-5	TGTGCCAGCAGCTTTCGGGGGTGGGAGACCCAGTACTTC	CASSFRGWETQYF
TRBV28	TRBD2	13	TRBJ2-7	TGTGCCAGCAGAAGCGGGGCTCCCTACGAGCAGTACTTC	CASRSGAPYEQYF
TRBV7-2	NA	15	TRBJ2-3	TGTGCCAGCAGCGTCCGGGACTCCCACACAGATACGCAGTATTTT	CASSVRDSHTDTQYF
TRBV5-1	NA	12	TRBJ2-7	TGCGCCAGCAGCCTCGAGGGCTACGAGCAGTACTTC	CASSLEGYEQYF
TRBV7-2	NA	15	TRBJ2-7	TGTGCCAGCAGCTTAGGGGGGACAAGCCTTTACGAGCAGTACTTC	CASSLGGTSLYEQYF
TRBV18	NA	13	TRBJ1-1	TGTGCCAGCTCAATCGGACAGAACACTGAAGCTTTCTTT	CASSIGQNTEAFF
TRBV11-2	TRBD2	17	TRBJ2-3	TGTGCCAGCAGCTCATTTAGCGGGAGTGGAATTTTAGATACGCAGTATTTT	CASSSFSGSGILDTQYF
TRBV6-5	NA	14	TRBJ2-3	TGTGCCAGCAGTTACCACTCTATCACAGATACGCAGTATTTT	CASSYHSITDTQYF
TRBV2	NA	16	TRBJ2-5	TGTGCCAGCAGTGAATTACGGTCTACTGACCAAGAGACCCAGTACTTC	CASSELRSTDQETQYF
TRBV18	NA	16	TRBJ2-3	TGTGCCAGCTCACCAATCTCCCAGGGAGGAGGAGATACGCAGTATTTT	CASSPISQGGGDTQYF
TRBV6-1	NA	15	TRBJ2-3	TGTGCCAGCACGGAGCAACTACTTAGCACAGATACGCAGTATTTT	CASTEQLLSTDTQYF
TRBV6-1	TRBD1	13	TRBJ1-2	TGTGCCAGCAGTACAGGGGAAGTCTATGGCTACACCTTC	CASSTGEVYGYTF
TRBV27	NA	13	TRBJ1-2	TGTGCCAGCAGCAGAAGAGGGGGCTATGGCTACACCTTC	CASSRRGGYGYTF
TRBV5-1	TRBD2	16	TRBJ2-1	TGCGCCAGCAGCTTGGGACTAGCGGGTTCCTACAATGAGCAGTTCTTC	CASSLGLAGSYNEQFF
TRBV6-5	NA	13	TRBJ1-2	TGTGCCAGCAGTCCCGGGGGAGTATATGGCTACACCTTC	CASSPGGVYGYTF